This TCR beta chain stems from a study of cytomegalovirus exposure and HLA in healthy donors. This clone was observed a few times. With 60 Vbeta and 13 Jbeta primers, the PCR was carried out. Method: immunoSEQ multiplex PCR; TCRdb's copy keeps in-frame clones and lacks some. The sample carries 120,000 or so clones, about 78% recorded once. This CDR3 comprises 15 residues. Germline assignment: CDR1 MNHNS and CDR2 SASEGT. Trimming cost V 2 bases and J 3 bases; bases outside gene matches: 4. The sequenced sample was PBMCs. V usage is TRBV6-1 and J usage is TRBJ2-1; 7 bases map to TRBD2. The receptor comes from a female donor in good health and CMV-seronegative. The CDR3 loop reads CASSERRGFYNEQFF. In nucleotides, the CDR3 is TGTGCCAGCAGTGAACGGCGGGGGTTCTACAATGAGCAGTTCTTC.